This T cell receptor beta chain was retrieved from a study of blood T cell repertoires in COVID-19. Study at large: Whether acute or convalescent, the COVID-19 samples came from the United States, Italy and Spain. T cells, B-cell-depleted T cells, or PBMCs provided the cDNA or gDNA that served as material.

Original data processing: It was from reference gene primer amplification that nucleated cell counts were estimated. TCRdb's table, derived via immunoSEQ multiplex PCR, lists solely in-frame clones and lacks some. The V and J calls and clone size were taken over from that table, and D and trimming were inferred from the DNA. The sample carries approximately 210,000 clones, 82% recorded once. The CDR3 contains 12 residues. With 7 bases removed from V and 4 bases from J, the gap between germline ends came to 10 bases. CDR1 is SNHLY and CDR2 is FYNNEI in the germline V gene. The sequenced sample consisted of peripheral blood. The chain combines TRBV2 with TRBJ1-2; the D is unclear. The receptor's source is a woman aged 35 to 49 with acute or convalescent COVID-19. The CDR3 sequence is CASTRFLYGYTF. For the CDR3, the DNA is TGTGCCAGCACCAGATTCCTCTATGGCTACACCTTC.